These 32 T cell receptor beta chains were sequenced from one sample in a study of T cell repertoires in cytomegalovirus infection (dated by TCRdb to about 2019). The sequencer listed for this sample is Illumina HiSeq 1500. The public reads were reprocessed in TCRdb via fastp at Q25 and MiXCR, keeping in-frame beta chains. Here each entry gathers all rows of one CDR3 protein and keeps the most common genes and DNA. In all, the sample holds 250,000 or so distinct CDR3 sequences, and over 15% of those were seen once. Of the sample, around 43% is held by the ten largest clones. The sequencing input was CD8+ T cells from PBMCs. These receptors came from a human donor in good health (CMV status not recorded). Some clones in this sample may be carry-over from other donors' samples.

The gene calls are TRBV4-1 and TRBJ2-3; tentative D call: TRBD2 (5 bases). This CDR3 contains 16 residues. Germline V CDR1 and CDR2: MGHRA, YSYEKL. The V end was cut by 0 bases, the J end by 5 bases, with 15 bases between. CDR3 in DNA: TGCGCCAGCAGCCAAGATCTGAGGGCTAGTCAAGATACGCAGTATTTT. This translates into CASSQDLRASQDTQYF.

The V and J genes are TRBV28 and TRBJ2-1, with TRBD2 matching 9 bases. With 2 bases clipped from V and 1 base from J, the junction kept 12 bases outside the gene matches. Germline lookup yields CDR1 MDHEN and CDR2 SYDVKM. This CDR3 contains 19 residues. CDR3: CASSLTVWRGGTSYNEQFF. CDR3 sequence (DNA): TGTGCCAGCAGTTTAACGGTTTGGCGGGGGGGCACGTCCTACAATGAGCAGTTCTTC.

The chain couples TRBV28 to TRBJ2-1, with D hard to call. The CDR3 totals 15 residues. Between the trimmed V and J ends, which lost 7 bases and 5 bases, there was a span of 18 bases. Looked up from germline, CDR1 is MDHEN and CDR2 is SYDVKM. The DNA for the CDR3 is TGTGCCAGCACCCCGACCGGTGCTCGAAACAATGAGCAGTTCTTC. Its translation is CASTPTGARNNEQFF.

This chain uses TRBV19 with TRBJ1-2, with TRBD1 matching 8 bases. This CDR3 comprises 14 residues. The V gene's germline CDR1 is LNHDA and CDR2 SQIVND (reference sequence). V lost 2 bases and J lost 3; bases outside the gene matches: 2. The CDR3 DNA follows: TGTGCCAGTAGTATACAGGGGGCGGACTATGGCTACACCTTC. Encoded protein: CASSIQGADYGYTF.

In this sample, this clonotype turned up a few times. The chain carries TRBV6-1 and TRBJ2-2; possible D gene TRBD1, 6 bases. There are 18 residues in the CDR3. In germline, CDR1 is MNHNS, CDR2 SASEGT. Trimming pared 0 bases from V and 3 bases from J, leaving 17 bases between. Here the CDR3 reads CASSEAPPGAVHTGELFF. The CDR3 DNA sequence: TGTGCCAGCAGTGAAGCGCCCCCAGGGGCGGTGCACACCGGGGAGCTGTTTTTT.

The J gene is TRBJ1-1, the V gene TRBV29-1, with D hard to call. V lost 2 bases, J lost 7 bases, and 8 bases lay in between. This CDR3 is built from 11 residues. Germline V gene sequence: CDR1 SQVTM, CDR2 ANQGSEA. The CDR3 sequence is CSVELGNEAFF. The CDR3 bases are TGCAGCGTTGAACTGGGCAATGAAGCTTTCTTT.

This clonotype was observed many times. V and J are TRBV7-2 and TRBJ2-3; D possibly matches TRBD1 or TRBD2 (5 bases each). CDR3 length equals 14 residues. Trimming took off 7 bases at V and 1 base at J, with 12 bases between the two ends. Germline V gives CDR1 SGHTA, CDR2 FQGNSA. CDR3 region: CASTRDGGTDTQYF. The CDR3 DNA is TGTGCCAGCACCAGGGACGGAGGCACAGATACGCAGTATTTT.

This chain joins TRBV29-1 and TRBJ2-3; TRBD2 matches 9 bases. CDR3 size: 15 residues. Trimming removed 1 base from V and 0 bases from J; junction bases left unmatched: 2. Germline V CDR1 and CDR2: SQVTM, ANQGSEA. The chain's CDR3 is CSVEGTSESTDTQYF. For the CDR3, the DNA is TGCAGCGTTGAAGGGACTAGCGAGAGCACAGATACGCAGTATTTT.

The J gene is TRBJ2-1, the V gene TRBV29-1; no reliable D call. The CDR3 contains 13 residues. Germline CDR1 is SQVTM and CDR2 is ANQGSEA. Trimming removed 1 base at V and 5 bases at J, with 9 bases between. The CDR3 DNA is TGCAGCGTTGAAGGGTCTGTACACAATGAGCAGTTCTTC. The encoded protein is CSVEGSVHNEQFF.

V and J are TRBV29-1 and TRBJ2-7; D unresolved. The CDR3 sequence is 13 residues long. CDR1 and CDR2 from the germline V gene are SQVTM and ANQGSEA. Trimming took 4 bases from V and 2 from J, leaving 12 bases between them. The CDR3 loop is CSVASTETYEQYF. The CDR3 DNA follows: TGCAGCGTTGCCTCCACTGAAACCTACGAGCAGTACTTC.

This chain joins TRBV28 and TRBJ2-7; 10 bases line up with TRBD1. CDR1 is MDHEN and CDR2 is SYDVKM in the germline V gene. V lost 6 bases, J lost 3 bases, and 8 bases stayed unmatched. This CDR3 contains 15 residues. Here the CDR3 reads CASRHGQGVIYEQYF. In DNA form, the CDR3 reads TGTGCCAGCAGACACGGACAGGGGGTTATCTACGAGCAGTACTTC.

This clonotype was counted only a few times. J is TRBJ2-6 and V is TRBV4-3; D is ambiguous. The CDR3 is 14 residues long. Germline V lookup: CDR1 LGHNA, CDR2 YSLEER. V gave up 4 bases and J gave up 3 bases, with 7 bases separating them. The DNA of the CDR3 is TGCGCCAGCAGCCCCTTTGATGGGGCCAACGTCCTGACTTTC. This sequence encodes CASSPFDGANVLTF.

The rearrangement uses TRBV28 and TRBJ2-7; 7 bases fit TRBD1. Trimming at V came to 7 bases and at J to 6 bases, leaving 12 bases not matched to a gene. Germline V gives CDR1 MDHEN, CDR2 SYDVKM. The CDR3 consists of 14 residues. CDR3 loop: CASTIRDSLGEQYF. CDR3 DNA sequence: TGTGCCAGCACCATAAGGGACAGTCTGGGCGAGCAGTACTTC.

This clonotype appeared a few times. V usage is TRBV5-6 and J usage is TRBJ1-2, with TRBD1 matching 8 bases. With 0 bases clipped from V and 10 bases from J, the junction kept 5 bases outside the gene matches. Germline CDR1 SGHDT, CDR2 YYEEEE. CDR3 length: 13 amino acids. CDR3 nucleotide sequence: TGTGCCAGCAGCTTGGAACAGGGGGATGACTACACCTTC. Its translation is CASSLEQGDDYTF.

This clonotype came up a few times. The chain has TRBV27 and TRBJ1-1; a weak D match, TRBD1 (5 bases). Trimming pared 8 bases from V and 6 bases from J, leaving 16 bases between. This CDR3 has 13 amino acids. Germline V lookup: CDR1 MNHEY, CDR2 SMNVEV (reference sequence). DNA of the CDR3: TGTGCCAGCGGCGACAGTTCGAGGGCTGAAGCTTTCTTT. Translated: CASGDSSRAEAFF.

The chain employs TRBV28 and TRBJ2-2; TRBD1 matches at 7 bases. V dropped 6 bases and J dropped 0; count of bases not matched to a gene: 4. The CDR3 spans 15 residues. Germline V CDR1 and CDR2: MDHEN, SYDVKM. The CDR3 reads CASRTGQTNTGELFF. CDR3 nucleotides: TGTGCCAGCAGAACGGGACAGACGAACACCGGGGAGCTGTTTTTT.

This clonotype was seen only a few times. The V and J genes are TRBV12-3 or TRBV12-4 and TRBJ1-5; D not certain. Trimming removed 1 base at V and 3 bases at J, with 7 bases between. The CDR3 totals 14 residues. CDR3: CASSLEQLNQPQHF. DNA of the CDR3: TGTGCCAGCAGTTTAGAACAGCTCAATCAGCCCCAGCATTTT.

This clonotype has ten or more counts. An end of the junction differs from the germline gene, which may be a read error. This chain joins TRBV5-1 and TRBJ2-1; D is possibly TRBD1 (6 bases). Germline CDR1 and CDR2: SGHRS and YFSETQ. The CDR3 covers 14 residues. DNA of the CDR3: TGTGCCAGCAGCCCGGCAGGGGCCTACAATGAGCAGTTCTTC. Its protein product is CASSPAGAYNEQFF.

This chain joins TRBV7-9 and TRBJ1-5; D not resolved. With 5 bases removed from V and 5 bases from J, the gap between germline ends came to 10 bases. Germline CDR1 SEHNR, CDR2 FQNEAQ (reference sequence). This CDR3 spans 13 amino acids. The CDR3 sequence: CASSPPGDQPQHF. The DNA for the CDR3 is TGTGCCAGCAGCCCCCCCGGGGATCAGCCCCAGCATTTT. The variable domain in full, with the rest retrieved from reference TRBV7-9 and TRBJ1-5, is DTGVSQNPRHKITKRGQNVTFRCDPISEHNRLYWYRQTLGQGPEFLTYFQNEAQLEKSRLLSDRFSAERPKGSFSTLEIQRTEQGDSAMYLCASSPPGDQPQHFGDGTRLSIL.

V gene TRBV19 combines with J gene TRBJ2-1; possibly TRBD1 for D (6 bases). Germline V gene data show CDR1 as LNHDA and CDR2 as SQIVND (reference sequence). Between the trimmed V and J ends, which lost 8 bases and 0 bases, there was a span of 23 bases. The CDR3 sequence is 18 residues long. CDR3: CASGGYSRATSSYNEQFF. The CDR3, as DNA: TGTGCCAGTGGGGGCTACTCTAGGGCAACGAGCTCCTACAATGAGCAGTTCTTC. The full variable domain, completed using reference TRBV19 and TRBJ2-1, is DGGITQSPKYLFRKEGQNVTLSCEQNLNHDAMYWYRQDPGQGLRLIYYSQIVNDFQKGDIAEGYSVSREKKESFPLTVTSAQKNPTAFYLCASGGYSRATSSYNEQFFGPGTRLTVL.

CDR3: CASTWGNPTEFHSYEQYF. Here the CDR3 DNA reads TGTGCCAGCACTTGGGGGAACCCGACAGAATTTCACTCCTACGAGCAGTACTTC. The chain joins TRBV28 to TRBJ2-7, with D perhaps given as TRBD1 or TRBD2 (5 bases each). V was trimmed by 7 bases and J by 0 bases, leaving 25 bases between them. This CDR3 has 18 residues. Germline values: CDR1 MDHEN, CDR2 SYDVKM.

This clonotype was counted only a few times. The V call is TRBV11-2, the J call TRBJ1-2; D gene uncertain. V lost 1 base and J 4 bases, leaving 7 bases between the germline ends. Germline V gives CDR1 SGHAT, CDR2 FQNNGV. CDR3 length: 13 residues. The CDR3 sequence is CASSLGPPYGYTF. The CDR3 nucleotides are TGTGCCAGCAGCTTAGGGCCTCCCTATGGCTACACCTTC.

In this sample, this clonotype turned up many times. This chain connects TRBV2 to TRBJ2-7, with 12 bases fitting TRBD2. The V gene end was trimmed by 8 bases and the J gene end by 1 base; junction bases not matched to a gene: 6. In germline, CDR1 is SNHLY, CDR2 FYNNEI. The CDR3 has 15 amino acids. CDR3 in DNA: TGTGCCAGCGAGGGACTAGCGGGCGGGTCCTACGAGCAGTACTTC. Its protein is CASEGLAGGSYEQYF.

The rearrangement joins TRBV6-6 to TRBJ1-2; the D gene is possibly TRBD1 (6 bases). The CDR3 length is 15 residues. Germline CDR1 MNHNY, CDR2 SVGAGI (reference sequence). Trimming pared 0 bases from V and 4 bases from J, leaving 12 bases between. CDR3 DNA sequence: TGTGCCAGCAGTTACTCTTACGGGGGCGCCTATGGCTACACCTTC. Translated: CASSYSYGGAYGYTF.

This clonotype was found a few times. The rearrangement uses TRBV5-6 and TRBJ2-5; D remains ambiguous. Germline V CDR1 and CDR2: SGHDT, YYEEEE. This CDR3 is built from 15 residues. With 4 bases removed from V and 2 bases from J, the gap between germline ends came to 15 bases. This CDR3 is CASSPGLADQETQYF. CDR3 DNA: TGTGCCAGCAGCCCCGGGCTGGCCGATCAAGAGACCCAGTACTTC.

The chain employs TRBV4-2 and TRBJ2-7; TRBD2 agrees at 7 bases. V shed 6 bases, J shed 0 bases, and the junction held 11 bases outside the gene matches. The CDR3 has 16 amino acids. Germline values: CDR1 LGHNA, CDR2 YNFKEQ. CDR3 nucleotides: TGTGCCAGCAGACTTGACGCGGGGGACGCCTCCTACGAGCAGTACTTC. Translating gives CASRLDAGDASYEQYF.

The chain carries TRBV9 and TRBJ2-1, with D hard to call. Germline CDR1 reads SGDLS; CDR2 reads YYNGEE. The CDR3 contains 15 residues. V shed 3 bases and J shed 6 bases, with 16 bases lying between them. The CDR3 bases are TGTGCCAGCAGCGCGTCCGGGTCCTTGGGCAATGAGCAGTTCTTC. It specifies CASSASGSLGNEQFF. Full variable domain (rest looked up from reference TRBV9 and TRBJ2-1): DSGVTQTPKHLITATGQRVTLRCSPRSGDLSVYWYQQSLDQGLQFLIQYYNGEERAKGNILERFSAQQFPDLHSELNLSSLELGDSALYFCASSASGSLGNEQFFGPGTRLTVL.

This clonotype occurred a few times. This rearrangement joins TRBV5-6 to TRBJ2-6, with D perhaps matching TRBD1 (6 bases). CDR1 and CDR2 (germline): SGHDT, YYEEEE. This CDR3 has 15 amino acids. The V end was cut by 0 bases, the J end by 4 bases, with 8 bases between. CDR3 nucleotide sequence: TGTGCCAGCAGCTTGGGACAGGACGGGGCCAACGTCCTGACTTTC. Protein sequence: CASSLGQDGANVLTF.

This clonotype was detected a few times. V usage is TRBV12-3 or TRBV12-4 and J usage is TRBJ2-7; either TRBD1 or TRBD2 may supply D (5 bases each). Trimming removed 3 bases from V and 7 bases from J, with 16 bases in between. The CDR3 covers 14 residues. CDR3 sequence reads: CASSFWDATGEQYF. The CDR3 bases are TGTGCCAGCAGTTTTTGGGACGCCACCGGGGAGCAGTACTTC.

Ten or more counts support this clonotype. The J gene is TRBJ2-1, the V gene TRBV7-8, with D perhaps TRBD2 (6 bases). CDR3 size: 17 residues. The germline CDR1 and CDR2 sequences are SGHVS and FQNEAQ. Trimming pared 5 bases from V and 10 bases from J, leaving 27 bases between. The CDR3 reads CASSTDWGDREFIEQFF. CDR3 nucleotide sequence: TGTGCCAGCAGCACGGATTGGGGGGACCGGGAATTTATAGAGCAGTTCTTC.

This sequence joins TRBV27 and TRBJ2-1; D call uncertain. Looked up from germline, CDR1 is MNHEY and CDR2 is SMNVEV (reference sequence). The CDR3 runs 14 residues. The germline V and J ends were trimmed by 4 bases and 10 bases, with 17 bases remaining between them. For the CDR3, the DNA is TGTGCCAGCAGTTCCCGATATCCCGCTGCGGAGCAGTTCTTC. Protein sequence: CASSSRYPAAEQFF.

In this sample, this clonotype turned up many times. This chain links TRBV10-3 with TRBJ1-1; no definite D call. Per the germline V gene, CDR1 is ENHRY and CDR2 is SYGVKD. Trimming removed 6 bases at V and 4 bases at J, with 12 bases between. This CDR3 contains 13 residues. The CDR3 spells CAIRDLGATEAFF. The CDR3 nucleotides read TGTGCCATCAGGGATTTGGGCGCCACTGAAGCTTTCTTT.